A single sample is the source of the 29 T cell receptor beta chains below, sequenced in a study of T cell changes during pregnancy in multiple sclerosis. The table came from immunoSEQ multiplex PCR; TCRdb's copy has only in-frame clones and leaves some out. The sample lists more than 35,000 clones, 75% to 95% seen once, with roughly 9.1% in the top ten. Sequenced here: CD8+ T cells from peripheral blood mononuclear cells, sampled after pregnancy. The receptors here all came from a female donor with multiple sclerosis, enrolled in a pregnancy study.

The chain recombines TRBV7-3 with TRBJ2-6; a weak D match, TRBD2 (6 bases). Trimming took off 5 bases at V and 0 bases at J, with 8 bases between the two ends. This CDR3 has 15 residues. Germline V gene data show CDR1 as SGHTA and CDR2 as FQGTGA. DNA of the CDR3: TGTGCCAGCAGCCCCGGGGGCTCTGGGGCCAACGTCCTGACTTTC. Protein sequence: CASSPGGSGANVLTF.

This chain links TRBV5-1 with TRBJ2-2, with 8 bases matching TRBD1. The CDR3 totals 16 residues. V dropped 4 bases and J dropped 1; count of bases not matched to a gene: 6. Germline-derived CDR1 and CDR2 are SGHRS and YFSETQ. The CDR3 nucleotides read TGCGCCAGCAGCCTCTCCGGGACAGGGAACACCGGGGAGCTGTTTTTT. Its protein product is CASSLSGTGNTGELFF.

This clone came up once. J is TRBJ1-2 and V is TRBV7-9; D gene uncertain. CDR3 size: 12 residues. CDR1 and CDR2 (germline): SEHNR, FQNEAQ (reference sequence). The germline V and J ends were trimmed by 3 bases and 6 bases, with 8 bases remaining between them. CDR3 nucleotides: TGTGCCAGCAGCTTTGGGGAGGATGGCTACACCTTC. Amino acids: CASSFGEDGYTF.

The chain combines TRBV4-3 with TRBJ1-1; 7 positions match TRBD1. V was clipped by 1 base and J by 1 base; unmatched bases: 6. CDR3 length: 16 residues. The germline gives CDR1 LGHNA, CDR2 YSLEER. The DNA of the CDR3 is TGCGCCAGCAGCCAAGGACCGACAGGGTCGAACACTGAAGCTTTCTTT. Amino acid sequence: CASSQGPTGSNTEAFF.

This clone was detected only a few times. The chain uses TRBV6-1 and TRBJ1-2; D uncertain. CDR3 length equals 16 residues. With 1 base removed from V and 0 bases from J, the gap between germline ends came to 12 bases. Germline CDR1 reads MNHNS; CDR2 reads SASEGT. CDR3 DNA sequence: TGTGCCAGCAGTGAAGTTACCGCCTTAGCTAACTATGGCTACACCTTC. Translated: CASSEVTALANYGYTF.

The CDR3 protein is CASSYRGLKNIQYF. CDR3 DNA sequence: TGTGCCAGCAGTTACCGGGGACTTAAAAACATTCAGTACTTC. The genes are TRBV6-5 and TRBJ2-4; D might be TRBD2 (6 bases). V dropped 2 bases and J dropped 4 bases, with 9 bases sitting between them. The CDR3 contains 14 residues. Germline V CDR1 and CDR2: MNHEY, SVGAGI.

The V and J genes are TRBV6-1 and TRBJ1-2; a weak D match, TRBD1 (5 bases). Germline V CDR1 and CDR2: MNHNS, SASEGT. The V end lost 6 bases, the J end lost 4 bases, and 12 bases lay between the germline ends. The CDR3 spans 13 residues. The CDR3 nucleotides read TGTGCCAGCAGGAAGACAGCTCCCTATGGCTACACCTTC. Its translation is CASRKTAPYGYTF.

The table lists this clone with a count of one. This chain joins TRBV5-1 and TRBJ2-1; 7 bases match TRBD2. V lost 0 bases and J lost 4; bases outside the gene matches: 4. Germline assignment: CDR1 SGHRS and CDR2 YFSETQ. The CDR3 consists of 15 residues. The CDR3 bases are TGCGCCAGCAGCTTGGCCCGGGGGGATTACAATGAGCAGTTCTTC. Protein sequence: CASSLARGDYNEQFF.

The chain has TRBV27 and TRBJ1-5; a possible D gene is TRBD1 (5 bases). Germline V CDR1 and CDR2: MNHEY, SMNVEV (reference sequence). The CDR3 runs 14 residues. V was trimmed by 2 bases and J by 6 bases, leaving 11 bases between them. The chain's CDR3 is CASSLQGSGQPQHF. Written as DNA, the CDR3 is TGTGCCAGCAGTTTACAGGGAAGTGGTCAGCCCCAGCATTTT.

The CDR3 nucleotides read TGTGCCAGCTGCTTAGGAGACGACACCGGGGAGCTGTTTTTT. Translation: CASCLGDDTGELFF. The chain uses TRBV19 and TRBJ2-2; D is unclear. This CDR3 is 14 amino acids long. The V gene's germline CDR1 is LNHDA and CDR2 SQIVND (reference sequence). V lost 9 bases to trimming and J lost 3 bases, with 14 bases between them.

The chain recombines TRBV11-1 with TRBJ2-2; no clear D gene. Germline values: CDR1 SGHAT, CDR2 FQDESV (reference sequence). V was pared by 4 bases and J by 4 bases, with 10 bases between. CDR3 length: 14 residues. The CDR3 protein is CASSSGVATGELFF. The CDR3 DNA follows: TGTGCCAGCAGCTCCGGTGTAGCCACCGGGGAGCTGTTTTTT.

The chain joins TRBV9 to TRBJ2-5; TRBD2 matches 7 bases. The CDR3 runs to 16 residues. V lost 3 bases and J lost 4; bases outside the gene matches: 12. Germline CDR1 SGDLS, CDR2 YYNGEE. The CDR3 nucleotides read TGTGCCAGCAGCGCCGGGACGGGAGGCGGGACAGAGACCCAGTACTTC. Translated, it gives CASSAGTGGGTETQYF.

The gene calls are TRBV7-9 and TRBJ1-1; 7 nucleotides agree with TRBD1. Germline values: CDR1 SEHNR, CDR2 FQNEAQ (reference sequence). This CDR3 is built from 15 residues. The J segment lost 5 bases and the V segment lost 5 bases, leaving 11 bases of the junction unmatched. CDR3 sequence reads: CASSQTTGPQTEAFF. The DNA for the CDR3 is TGTGCCAGCAGCCAGACGACAGGGCCCCAGACTGAAGCTTTCTTT.

CDR3 in DNA: TGTGCCAGCAGCTCAATGACAGGGGGGTACTACGAGCAGTACTTC. Translated, it gives CASSSMTGGYYEQYF. The chain links TRBV7-2 to TRBJ2-7; 9 nucleotides align to TRBD1. V dropped 4 bases and J dropped 3; count of bases not matched to a gene: 7. The CDR3 length is 15 residues. CDR1 is SGHTA, CDR2 FQGNSA, per germline. Filled out from reference TRBV7-2 and TRBJ2-7, the complete variable domain reads GAGVSQSPSNKVTEKGKDVELRCDPISGHTALYWYRQSLGQGLEFLIYFQGNSAPDKSGLPSDRFSAERTGGSVSTLTIQRTQQEDSAVYLCASSSMTGGYYEQYFGPGTRLTVT.

The V and J genes are TRBV4-3 and TRBJ1-5, with TRBD1 identical over 7 bases. The junction had 4 bases not matched to a gene; V was cut back by 2 bases and J by 0 bases. Germline V CDR1 and CDR2: LGHNA, YSLEER. The CDR3 totals 16 residues. CDR3 DNA: TGCGCCAGCAGCCAATACAGGGGAGTTAGCAATCAGCCCCAGCATTTT. Translated, it gives CASSQYRGVSNQPQHF.

The rearrangement links TRBV5-1 to TRBJ2-2; the match to TRBD2 covers 7 bases. This CDR3 is built from 13 residues. From germline, CDR1 is SGHRS and CDR2 YFSETQ. With V trimmed by 8 bases and J by 8 bases, 9 bases remained unmatched. CDR3 sequence reads: CARKCGGDGELFF. For the CDR3, the DNA is TGCGCCAGAAAATGCGGGGGTGATGGGGAGCTGTTTTTT.

The rearrangement joins TRBV29-1 to TRBJ2-1, with 7 nucleotides matching TRBD1. The germline gives CDR1 SQVTM, CDR2 ANQGSEA. The CDR3 length is 13 residues. Germline trimming cut 5 bases from V and 8 bases from J; bases unmatched to any gene: 9. The CDR3 DNA is TGCAGCGTTTACCCGCTAGGGGGCTATGAGCAGTTCTTC. It yields the protein CSVYPLGGYEQFF.

The chain has TRBV5-1 and TRBJ2-7; TRBD1 is a possible D gene (5 bases). The V gene lost 2 bases and the J gene lost 5 bases, with 14 bases spanning the gap. The CDR3 consists of 14 residues. CDR1 and CDR2 (germline): SGHRS, YFSETQ. The CDR3 bases are TGCGCCAGCAGCTTAGACACAGGTAGCCACGAGCAGTACTTC. Its protein is CASSLDTGSHEQYF.

In this sample, this clone turned up a few times. The chain links TRBV7-9 to TRBJ1-1, with a possible D match to TRBD1 (6 bases). Per the germline V gene, CDR1 is SEHNR and CDR2 is FQNEAQ (reference sequence). CDR3 length: 14 amino acids. With 2 bases removed from V and 5 bases from J, the gap between germline ends came to 12 bases. This CDR3 reads CASSLTGLGTEAFF. CDR3 sequence (DNA): TGTGCCAGCAGCTTAACAGGGTTAGGTACTGAAGCTTTCTTT.

This rearrangement joins TRBV30 to TRBJ1-1; a weak D match, TRBD1 (6 bases). This CDR3 has 13 amino acids. Per the germline V gene, CDR1 is GTSNPN and CDR2 is SVGIG (reference sequence). The V and J ends lost 0 bases and 5 bases respectively, with 10 bases between them. The CDR3 loop is CAWSVIQGTEAFF. The CDR3, as DNA: TGTGCCTGGAGTGTTATACAGGGTACTGAAGCTTTCTTT.

This chain links TRBV5-4 with TRBJ2-7, with unresolved D. Trimming pared 0 bases from V and 2 bases from J, leaving 3 bases between. CDR3 length equals 12 residues. Germline V gene sequence: CDR1 SGHNT, CDR2 YYREEE (reference sequence). In DNA form, the CDR3 reads TGTGCCAGCAGCTTGGGTACCTACGAGCAGTACTTC. Its translation: CASSLGTYEQYF.

The gene calls are TRBV4-1 and TRBJ2-1, with 7 bases fitting TRBD1. V was pared by 3 bases and J by 15 bases, with 11 bases of the junction left unmatched. CDR1 and CDR2 from the germline V gene are MGHRA and YSYEKL. The CDR3 has 13 residues. The CDR3 DNA reads as TGCGCCAGCAGCCAGGAGACAGGGTTGAATCCGTTCTTC. This sequence encodes CASSQETGLNPFF.

V usage is TRBV7-2 and J usage is TRBJ1-2, with unresolved D. The germline gives CDR1 SGHTA, CDR2 FQGNSA. Trimming cost V 1 base and J 0 bases, with 6 bases left between them. This CDR3 contains 14 residues. The CDR3 DNA follows: TGTGCCAGCAGCTTAGGTTCAGCTAACTATGGCTACACCTTC. This sequence encodes CASSLGSANYGYTF.

This clone was detected a few times. CDR3 sequence (DNA): TGTGCCAGCAGCTCATCAAAGGGGCTTAACTATGGCTACACCTTC. It specifies CASSSSKGLNYGYTF. The rearrangement joins TRBV7-9 to TRBJ1-2, with a weak D call TRBD1 (5 bases). CDR3 length: 15 amino acids. Trimming left V 4 bases short and J 1 base short, with 13 bases between. Germline CDR1 and CDR2: SEHNR and FQNEAQ (reference sequence).

The chain links TRBV27 to TRBJ2-1; TRBD2 is a possible D gene (6 bases). This CDR3 region has 15 residues. Germline CDR1 is MNHEY and CDR2 is SMNVEV (reference sequence). The V gene lost 3 bases and the J gene lost 5 bases, with 14 bases spanning the gap. CDR3 in DNA: TGTGCCAGCAGTTTTGTGACTAGACATCACAATGAGCAGTTCTTC. Protein: CASSFVTRHHNEQFF.

This chain joins TRBV20-1 and TRBJ1-2; D unresolved. Germline CDR1 reads DFQATT; CDR2 reads SNEGSKA (reference sequence). The V end was cut by 7 bases, the J end by 9 bases, with 6 bases between. The CDR3 has 8 amino acids. CDR3 DNA sequence: TGCAGTGTCGGTAGCTACACCTTC. Its translation: CSVGSYTF.

The chain recombines TRBV7-9 with TRBJ2-1, with D possibly being TRBD2 (5 bases). V gave up 5 bases and J gave up 2 bases, with 13 bases separating them. Germline CDR1 SEHNR, CDR2 FQNEAQ (reference sequence). The CDR3 is made up of 15 amino acids. The CDR3 region is CASSPGLGTYNEQFF. DNA of the CDR3: TGTGCCAGCAGCCCCGGACTCGGGACCTACAATGAGCAGTTCTTC.

This clone was seen once. Its ends do not fully match the called genes, so a read error is possible. The chain is built from TRBV30 and TRBJ1-1; 7 bases agree with TRBD1. Germline CDR1 GTSNPN, CDR2 SVGIG (reference sequence). The CDR3 extends over 10 amino acids. The CDR3 DNA is TGTGCCTGGGGCCCATTACAGGGGATCTTT. Its translation is CAWGPLQGIF.

This chain links TRBV19 with TRBJ2-1; D remains unclear. Germline CDR1 is LNHDA and CDR2 is SQIVND (reference sequence). The V gene lost 4 bases and the J gene lost 7 bases, with 11 bases spanning the gap. The CDR3 consists of 13 residues. CDR3 bases: TGTGCCAGTAGTAATCTAGGTTTAAATGAGCAGTTCTTC. Amino acid sequence: CASSNLGLNEQFF. The full variable domain, with the rest looked up from reference TRBV19 and TRBJ2-1, is DGGITQSPKYLFRKEGQNVTLSCEQNLNHDAMYWYRQDPGQGLRLIYYSQIVNDFQKGDIAEGYSVSREKKESFPLTVTSAQKNPTAFYLCASSNLGLNEQFFGPGTRLTVL.